This T cell receptor beta chain comes out of a study of blood T cell repertoires in COVID-19. As for the study in general: COVID-19 samples from acute and convalescent phases originated in the United States, Italy and Spain.

In the authors' methods: Reference gene primer amplification yielded estimated nucleated cell counts. Measured with immunoSEQ multiplex PCR; TCRdb has only the in-frame clones, and not every one. V, J and clone size reflect that table, while D and trimming were determined from the DNA. The repertoire holds 250,000 to 300,000 clones, 75% to 90% seen once, with roughly 1.8% in the top ten. CDR1 and CDR2 from the germline V gene are SGHNT and YENEEA. This CDR3 is 15 amino acids long. The ends were cut back, 3 bases at V and 2 bases at J, with 13 bases in the middle. The chain carries TRBV11-3 and TRBJ2-5; D may be TRBD2 (7 bases). Sequencing was done on a sample of peripheral blood. The sequence was obtained from a man aged 25 to 45 with active or convalescent COVID-19. The chain's CDR3 is CASSFGAGAQETQYF. CDR3 in DNA: TGTGCCAGCAGCTTTGGGGCGGGGGCGCAAGAGACCCAGTACTTC.